These 8 T cell receptor beta chains share one sample of origin, sequenced in a study of siplizumab effects on memory and regulatory T cells. Profiled with immunoSEQ multiplex PCR; TCRdb holds only in-frame clones, not every one. The table shows about 120,000 clones, with approximately 94% occurring only once. Sequencing was done on a sample of non-Treg CD4+ T cells sorted from blood. Source of these receptors: a human donor in good health.

The rearrangement uses TRBV4-1 and TRBJ2-2; D not certain. The CDR3 is 16 amino acids. Germline CDR1 MGHRA, CDR2 YSYEKL. Trimming pared 1 base from V and 0 bases from J, leaving 9 bases between. The CDR3 nucleotides are TGCGCCAGCAGCCAAGGAACAGTGGCGAACACCGGGGAGCTGTTTTTT. Encoded protein: CASSQGTVANTGELFF.

The chain joins TRBV11-3 to TRBJ2-2; 9 bases agree with TRBD1. The CDR3 has 14 residues. Germline V gene sequence: CDR1 SGHNT, CDR2 YENEEA. V gave up 5 bases and J gave up 7 bases; unmatched junction bases: 5. The DNA for the CDR3 is TGTGCCAGCAGCCACAGGGGGCAGAACGGGGAGCTGTTTTTT. It translates to CASSHRGQNGELFF.

V and J are TRBV5-1 and TRBJ1-2; D is unclear. V shed 2 bases and J shed 3 bases, with 14 bases lying between them. The V gene's germline CDR1 is SGHRS and CDR2 YFSETQ. CDR3 length: 15 residues. CDR3: CASSFSPDSHYGYTF. DNA of the CDR3: TGCGCCAGCAGCTTTAGTCCAGATTCCCACTATGGCTACACCTTC.

The chain has TRBV6-6 and TRBJ2-1; TRBD2 agrees at 10 bases. CDR3 length: 15 amino acids. V shed 0 bases, J shed 4 bases, and the junction held 0 bases outside the gene matches. Germline V gene data show CDR1 as MNHNY and CDR2 as SVGAGI (reference sequence). The CDR3 loop reads CASSYSAGGYNEQFF. The CDR3 DNA is TGTGCCAGCAGTTACTCAGCGGGAGGGTACAATGAGCAGTTCTTC.

This chain connects TRBV10-3 to TRBJ1-1; D perhaps matches TRBD1 (5 bases). This CDR3 comprises 12 residues. Trimming shortened V by 6 bases and J by 4 bases, and 9 bases separated the two germline ends. Looked up from germline, CDR1 is ENHRY and CDR2 is SYGVKD. The CDR3 protein is CAIRGLGTEAFF. The CDR3 DNA reads as TGTGCCATCAGGGGGCTCGGCACTGAAGCTTTCTTT.

The sample holds a few counts of this clone. This chain links TRBV18 with TRBJ1-1; D might be TRBD1 (6 bases). Germline-derived CDR1 and CDR2 are KGHSH and LQKENI. The CDR3 covers 15 residues. With 0 bases removed from V and 4 bases from J, the gap between germline ends came to 12 bases. The CDR3 spells CASSPPGGEGTEAFF. CDR3 DNA: TGTGCCAGCTCACCACCGGGGGGCGAGGGCACTGAAGCTTTCTTT.

The rearrangement joins TRBV19 to TRBJ1-6, with a possible D match to TRBD1 (5 bases). The CDR3 spans 15 residues. Per germline, CDR1 LNHDA and CDR2 SQIVND (reference sequence). The V end lost 5 bases, the J end lost 8 bases, and 16 bases lay between the germline ends. The CDR3 protein is CASSWGRDRDSPLHF. The CDR3 nucleotides are TGTGCCAGTAGTTGGGGGAGGGACCGCGATTCACCCCTCCACTTT.

V usage is TRBV7-2 and J usage is TRBJ1-2; 7 bases agree with TRBD1. V lost 4 bases and J lost 7; bases outside the gene matches: 6. The CDR3 covers 13 residues. Germline V gene data show CDR1 as SGHTA and CDR2 as FQGNSA. CDR3 sequence: CASSSRQGSGYTF. The CDR3 bases are TGTGCCAGCAGCTCGCGACAGGGCTCTGGCTACACCTTC.